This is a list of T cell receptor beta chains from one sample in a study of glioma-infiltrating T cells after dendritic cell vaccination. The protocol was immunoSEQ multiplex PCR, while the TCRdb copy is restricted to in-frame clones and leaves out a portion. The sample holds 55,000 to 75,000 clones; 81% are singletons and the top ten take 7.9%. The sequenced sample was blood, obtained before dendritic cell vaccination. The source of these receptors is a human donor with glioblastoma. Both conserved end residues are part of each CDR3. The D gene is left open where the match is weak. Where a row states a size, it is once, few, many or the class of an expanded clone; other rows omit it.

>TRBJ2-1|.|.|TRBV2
TGTGCCAGCATCCGGACTCGAACTTCCTACAATGAGCAGTTCTTC
CASIRTRTSYNEQFF
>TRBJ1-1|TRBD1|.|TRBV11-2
TGTGCCAGCAGCACCGACAGGGGAGAGAACACTGAAGCTTTCTTT
CASSTDRGENTEAFF
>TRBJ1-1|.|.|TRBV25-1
TGTGCCAGCCGTCGGGAGAACACTGAAGCTTTCTTT
CASRRENTEAFF
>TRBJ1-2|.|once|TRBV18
TGTGCCAGCTCCCAAGACAGATATGGCTACACCTTC
CASSQDRYGYTF
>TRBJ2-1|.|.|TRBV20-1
TGCAGTGCTAGATCTAGTTATGAGCAGTTCTTC
CSARSSYEQFF
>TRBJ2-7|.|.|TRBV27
TGTGCCAGCAGTTCTTTGACAGATCCCTACGAGCAGTACTTC
CASSSLTDPYEQYF
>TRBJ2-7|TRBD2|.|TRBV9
TGTGCCAGCAGCCGGGGGGGGGAGCCCTCCTACGAGCAGTACTTC
CASSRGGEPSYEQYF
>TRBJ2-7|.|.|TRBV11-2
TGTGCCAGCAGCGCTCGACAAGGGGGTGGGGAGCAGTACTTC
CASSARQGGGEQYF
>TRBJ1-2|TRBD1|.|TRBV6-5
TGTGCCAGCAGTCTCCGGACAGGAGGGAACTATGGCTACACCTTC
CASSLRTGGNYGYTF
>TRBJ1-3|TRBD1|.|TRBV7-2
TGTGCCAGCAGCTTAAGGACAGGGAGCGGAAACACCGTATATTTT
CASSLRTGSGNTVYF
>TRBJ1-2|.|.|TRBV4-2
TGTGCCAGCAGCCAAGATGGGAGGGACGGAAACTATGGCTACACCTTC
CASSQDGRDGNYGYTF
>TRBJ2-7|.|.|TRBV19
TGTGCCAGTAGTAGGGGGGGGGCCCCCCACTTCTACGAGCAGTACTTC
CASSRGGAPHFYEQYF
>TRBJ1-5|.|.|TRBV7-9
TGTGCCAGCAGCTTAGGTCAGGGCGGTCAGCCCCAGCATTTT
CASSLGQGGQPQHF
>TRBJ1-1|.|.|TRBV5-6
TGTGCCAGCAGCTTGGGTAGCCGGGGGAACACTGAAGCTTTCTTT
CASSLGSRGNTEAFF
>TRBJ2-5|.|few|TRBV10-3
TGTGCCATCAGTGAGTCGAGGGAGACCCAGTACTTC
CAISESRETQYF
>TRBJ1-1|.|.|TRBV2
TGTGCCAGCCGGACAGACTTGAACACTGAAGCTTTCTTT
CASRTDLNTEAFF
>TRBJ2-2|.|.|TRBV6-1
TGTGCCAGCAACCTTGGACGGGGAGACACCGGGGAGCTGTTTTTT
CASNLGRGDTGELFF
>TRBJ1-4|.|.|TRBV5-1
TGCGCCAGCAGCTTAGGGGCGGCTAATGAAAAACTGTTTTTT
CASSLGAANEKLFF
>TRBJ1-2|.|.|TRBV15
TGTGCCACCAGCAGAGCGCAGGCACACTATGGCTACACCTTC
CATSRAQAHYGYTF
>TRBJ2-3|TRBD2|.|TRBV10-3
TGTGCCATCACGGGGGGGGGTGGACTTGAGGATACGCAGTATTTT
CAITGGGGLEDTQYF
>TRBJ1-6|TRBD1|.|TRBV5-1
TGCGCCAGCAGCTACGACAGGGGGGAGAGAAGTTCACCCCTCCACTTT
CASSYDRGERSSPLHF
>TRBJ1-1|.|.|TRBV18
TGTGCCAGCTCACCGCGGGAAGGGAAGAACACTGAAGCTTTCTTT
CASSPREGKNTEAFF
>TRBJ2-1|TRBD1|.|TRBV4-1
TGCGCCAGCAGCCAAGAAGAAGGGACAGGGTTCGATGAGCAGTTCTTC
CASSQEEGTGFDEQFF
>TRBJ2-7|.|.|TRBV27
TGTGCCAGCAGTGTAGGGACACTCTACGAGCAGTACTTC
CASSVGTLYEQYF
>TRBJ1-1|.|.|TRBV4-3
TGCGCCAGCAGCCGGTCTAGTTTCGGCCCTGAAGCTTTCTTT
CASSRSSFGPEAFF
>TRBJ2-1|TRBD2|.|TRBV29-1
TGCAGCGTAACGCGGGGGGGAGGATTGGAGCAGTTCTTC
CSVTRGGGLEQFF
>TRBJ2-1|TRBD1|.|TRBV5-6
TGTGCCAGCAGCCCCGGGACAGGGTTGAACAATGAGCAGTTCTTC
CASSPGTGLNNEQFF
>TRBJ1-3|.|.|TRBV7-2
TGTGCCAGCAGCTTAGTTAGGCCGGACAGTCTCTCTGGAAACACCATATATTTT
CASSLVRPDSLSGNTIYF
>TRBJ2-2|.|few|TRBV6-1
TGTGCCAGCAGTGAAGTCAGGGGCTCCGGGGAGCTGTTTTTT
CASSEVRGSGELFF
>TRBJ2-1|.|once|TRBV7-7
TGTGCTAGCAGCGTCGACACGAACAATGAGCAGTTCTTC
CASSVDTNNEQFF
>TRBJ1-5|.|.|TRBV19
TGTGCCAGTAGCCCGGAGTACAATAGCAATCAGCCCCAGCATTTT
CASSPEYNSNQPQHF
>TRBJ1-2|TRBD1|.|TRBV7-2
TGTGCCAGCAGCCCTCGACAGGGTCCCTATGGCTACACCTTC
CASSPRQGPYGYTF
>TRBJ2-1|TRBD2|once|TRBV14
TGTGCCAGCAGCCGAGGGGCGGGGGGAAGTTATGAGCAGTTCTTC
CASSRGAGGSYEQFF
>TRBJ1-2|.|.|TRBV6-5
TGTGCCAGCAGGATCGACAGTAACTATGGCTACACCTTC
CASRIDSNYGYTF
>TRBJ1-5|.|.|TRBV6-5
TGTGCCAGCAGTAAAACAGGCTACGGACAGCCCCAGCATTTT
CASSKTGYGQPQHF
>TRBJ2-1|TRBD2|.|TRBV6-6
TGTGCCAGCTGGGCCTCGGGACTAGGGTTCAGCGAGCAGTTCTTC
CASWASGLGFSEQFF
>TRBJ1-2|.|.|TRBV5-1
TGCGCCAGCAGCTTGGAAAGACTGGACAGAGCTAACTATGGCTACACCTTC
CASSLERLDRANYGYTF